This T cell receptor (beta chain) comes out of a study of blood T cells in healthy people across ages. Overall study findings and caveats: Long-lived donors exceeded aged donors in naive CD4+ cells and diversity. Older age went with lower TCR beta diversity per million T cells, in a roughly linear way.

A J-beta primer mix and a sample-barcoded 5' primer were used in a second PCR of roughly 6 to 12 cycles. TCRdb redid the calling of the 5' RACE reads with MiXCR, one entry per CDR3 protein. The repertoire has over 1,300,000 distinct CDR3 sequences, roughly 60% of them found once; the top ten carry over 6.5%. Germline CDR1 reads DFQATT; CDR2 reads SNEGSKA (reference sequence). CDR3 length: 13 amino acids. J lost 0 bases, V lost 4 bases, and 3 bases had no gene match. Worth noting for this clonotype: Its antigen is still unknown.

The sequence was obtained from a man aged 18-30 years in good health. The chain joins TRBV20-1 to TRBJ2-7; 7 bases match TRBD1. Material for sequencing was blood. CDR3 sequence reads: CSATGQISYEQYF. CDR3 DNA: TGCAGTGCTACGGGACAGATCTCCTACGAGCAGTACTTC.